Listed below are T cell receptor beta chains from one sample, sequenced in a study of blood T cell repertoires in COVID-19. Assay: immunoSEQ multiplex PCR; the TCRdb copy retains only in-frame clones and omits some. The repertoire holds about 260,000 clones, with about 87% as singletons. Sequencing was carried out using peripheral blood. Source of these receptors: a woman aged 60 to 75 with COVID-19, enrolled during active disease. Each CDR3 is given with its conserved first and last residue. The D gene is left open where the match is weak. Clone size is stated in some rows and not others, as once, few, many or a class when expanded.

D	size	J	V	CDR3	DNA
NA	NA	TRBJ2-5	TRBV12-3/TRBV12-4	CASSLYGQETQYF	TGTGCCAGCAGTTTGTACGGCCAAGAGACCCAGTACTTC
TRBD1	once	TRBJ2-3	TRBV5-1	CASSLEPRQGGDTQYF	TGCGCCAGCAGCTTGGAGCCCCGACAGGGGGGAGATACGCAGTATTTT
NA	NA	TRBJ2-6	TRBV28	CASSYKKNSGANVLTF	TGTGCCAGCAGCTATAAAAAGAACTCTGGGGCCAACGTCCTGACTTTC
NA	NA	TRBJ2-1	TRBV7-3	CASSPSSAASEQFF	TGTGCCAGCAGCCCCTCTAGCGCAGCAAGTGAGCAGTTCTTC
NA	NA	TRBJ2-3	TRBV30	CAWSPASGSTDTQYF	TGTGCCTGGAGTCCAGCGTCCGGTAGCACAGATACGCAGTATTTT
TRBD2	NA	TRBJ2-1	TRBV5-5	CASNLAGGRGEQFF	TGTGCCAGCAACCTAGCGGGAGGGCGAGGGGAGCAGTTCTTC
NA	NA	TRBJ1-6	TRBV3-1/TRBV3-2	CASSQVQSSYNSPLHF	TGTGCCAGCAGCCAAGTCCAGTCCTCCTATAATTCACCCCTCCACTTT
NA	NA	TRBJ1-2	TRBV6-1	CASSDGQGIYGYTF	TGTGCCAGCAGTGACGGGCAGGGGATCTATGGCTACACCTTC
TRBD1	NA	TRBJ1-2	TRBV5-5	CASGQVHGYTF	TGTGCCAGCGGACAGGTTCATGGCTACACCTTC
TRBD1	NA	TRBJ1-5	TRBV19	CASSKGQRSFQPQHF	TGTGCCAGTAGTAAGGGACAGCGGAGCTTTCAGCCCCAGCATTTT
NA	few	TRBJ1-5	TRBV9	CASSRTVNQPQHF	TGTGCCAGCAGCAGGACAGTCAATCAGCCCCAGCATTTT
TRBD1	NA	TRBJ2-7	TRBV4-3	CASSLLPPGQGAPYEQYF	TGCGCCAGCAGCCTACTCCCCCCGGGACAGGGGGCCCCCTACGAGCAGTACTTC
TRBD2	NA	TRBJ2-3	TRBV19	CASSTGLAGLTDTQYF	TGTGCCAGTAGTACCGGACTAGCGGGACTCACAGATACGCAGTATTTT
NA	NA	TRBJ1-2	TRBV19	CASSSRASGSLYGYTF	TGTGCCAGTAGTTCCCGGGCCAGCGGTAGTCTCTATGGCTACACCTTC
NA	NA	TRBJ2-7	TRBV7-2	CASSLWRGIYEQYF	TGTGCCAGCAGCTTATGGCGGGGCATCTACGAGCAGTACTTC
NA	NA	TRBJ1-6	TRBV3-1/TRBV3-2	CASSHSRSGSPLHF	TGTGCCAGCAGCCATTCTCGATCGGGTTCACCCCTCCACTTT
NA	NA	TRBJ1-3	TRBV7-8	CASSPRTNSGNTIYF	TGTGCCAGCAGCCCACGGACAAACTCTGGAAACACCATATATTTT
NA	once	TRBJ2-7	TRBV30	CAWTVWGLRGSYEQYF	TGTGCCTGGACCGTCTGGGGGCTCCGAGGGTCCTACGAGCAGTACTTC
NA	NA	TRBJ1-5	TRBV12-3/TRBV12-4	CASRWFPGQPQHF	TGTGCCTCACGGTGGTTCCCAGGGCAGCCCCAGCATTTT
NA	NA	TRBJ1-5	TRBV7-2	CASSYSPPDRPIGPQHF	TGTGCCAGCAGCTACTCACCCCCGGACAGACCGATCGGGCCCCAGCATTTT
NA	NA	TRBJ1-2	TRBV20-1	CSASRVGYGYTF	TGCAGTGCTAGTCGGGTAGGCTATGGCTACACCTTC
TRBD2	NA	TRBJ2-3	TRBV18	CASSPAVAGGPGTDTQYF	TGTGCCAGCTCACCGGCGGTAGCGGGAGGGCCGGGCACAGATACGCAGTATTTT
NA	NA	TRBJ2-7	TRBV7-9	CAIRRAGSYEQYF	TGTGCCATCCGGAGGGCCGGGTCCTACGAGCAGTACTTC
TRBD2	NA	TRBJ2-1	TRBV2	CASKWTGGSYNEQFF	TGTGCCAGCAAGTGGACGGGAGGGTCCTACAATGAGCAGTTCTTC
NA	NA	TRBJ1-1	TRBV9	CASSVDLRMNTEAFF	TGTGCCAGCAGCGTAGATTTGCGGATGAACACTGAAGCTTTCTTT
TRBD1	NA	TRBJ1-1	TRBV7-9	CASSGTANPNTEAFF	TGTGCCAGCAGCGGGACAGCGAATCCGAACACTGAAGCTTTCTTT
NA	NA	TRBJ2-1	TRBV7-3	CASSLTGDSYNEQFF	TGTGCCAGCAGCTTAACAGGGGATAGCTACAATGAGCAGTTCTTC
TRBD1	NA	TRBJ2-7	TRBV14	CASRDRGYEQYF	TGTGCCAGCCGGGACAGGGGATACGAGCAGTACTTC
TRBD2	NA	TRBJ2-2	TRBV9	CASSVLREGPGELFF	TGTGCCAGCAGCGTACTGCGGGAGGGTCCCGGGGAGCTGTTTTTT
TRBD2	NA	TRBJ2-1	TRBV11-2	CASSLDASSGRRLF	TGTGCCAGCAGCTTAGACGCTTCTAGCGGGAGGAGGCTCTTC
NA	few	TRBJ1-4	TRBV7-6	CASSPSGATNEKLFF	TGTGCCAGCAGCCCCTCAGGGGCAACTAATGAAAAACTGTTTTTT
TRBD2	NA	TRBJ2-1	TRBV3-1/TRBV3-2	CASSLRLAGVHNEQFF	TGTGCCAGCAGCCTTAGGCTAGCGGGAGTTCACAATGAGCAGTTCTTC
NA	NA	TRBJ1-2	TRBV5-1	CASSPTAGNYGYTF	TGCGCCAGCAGCCCCACCGCGGGGAACTATGGCTACACCTTC
TRBD2	NA	TRBJ2-1	TRBV7-2	CASSLASGMGGNEQFF	TGTGCCAGCAGCTTAGCTAGCGGGATGGGGGGCAATGAGCAGTTCTTC
TRBD2	NA	TRBJ2-3	TRBV5-1	CASSFRLAGTQYF	TGCGCCAGCAGCTTCCGACTAGCCGGTACGCAGTATTTT
NA	NA	TRBJ2-3	TRBV11-2	CASSLRGFDTQYF	TGTGCCAGCAGCTTAAGGGGTTTTGATACGCAGTATTTT